These 27 T cell receptor beta chains share one sample of origin, sequenced in a study of a mutant IDH1 vaccine in newly diagnosed glioma. The antigens of these receptors remain unknown. The time point: week 35, safety follow-up. The investigators gave 300 ug of mutant IDH1 20-mer peptide in each vaccine dose, together with topical imiquimod. Sequenced by immunoSEQ multiplex PCR; TCRdb stores in-frame clones only, minus some. The sample comprises about 30,000 clones, roughly four fifths of which are singletons, and 15% rests with the top ten. The input for sequencing was PBMCs, taken from a glioma patient whose treatment included an IDH1 peptide vaccine. The receptors derive from a man aged 25 to 40 with glioma.

The chain links TRBV7-9 to TRBJ1-1, with a weak D call TRBD1 (6 bases). With 6 bases removed from V and 5 bases from J, the gap between germline ends came to 13 bases. CDR1 is SEHNR, CDR2 FQNEAQ, per germline (reference sequence). The CDR3 runs to 13 residues. CDR3 residues: CASRITQGTEAFF. In DNA, the CDR3 is TGTGCCAGCAGGATCACACAGGGAACTGAAGCTTTCTTT.

The chain joins TRBV19 to TRBJ2-6; D uncertain. V was pared by 6 bases and J by 0 bases, with 9 bases between. CDR1 is LNHDA, CDR2 SQIVND, per germline (reference sequence). This CDR3 spans 15 amino acids. Here the CDR3 reads CASSPGYSGANVLTF. DNA of the CDR3: TGTGCCAGTAGCCCTGGCTACTCTGGGGCCAACGTCCTGACTTTC.

This clone has more than one count but fewer than ten. The gene calls are TRBV6-5 and TRBJ1-2; D ambiguous. Between the trimmed V and J ends, which lost 6 bases and 8 bases, there was a span of 19 bases. The germline V gene encodes CDR1 MNHEY and CDR2 SVGAGI. The length of the CDR3 is 14 residues. CDR3 in amino acids: CASSPPMNPEGYTF. The CDR3 region has the DNA TGTGCCAGCAGCCCCCCGATGAACCCGGAGGGCTACACCTTC.

The J gene is TRBJ1-2, the V gene TRBV4-1; no definite D call. CDR3 size: 15 residues. Deletions cut 0 bases from V and 7 bases from J, with 15 bases between. Germline V lookup: CDR1 MGHRA, CDR2 YSYEKL. Written as DNA, the CDR3 is TGCGCCAGCAGCCAAGATCGTGCACTCCCACTTGGCTACACCTTC. It specifies CASSQDRALPLGYTF.

The chain carries TRBV6-1 and TRBJ2-7; TRBD1 might be the D (6 bases). This CDR3 has 14 amino acids. The germline V and J ends were trimmed by 1 base and 2 bases, with 9 bases remaining between them. The germline gives CDR1 MNHNS, CDR2 SASEGT. Here the CDR3 reads CASSEGPGAYEQYF. Written as DNA, the CDR3 is TGTGCCAGCAGTGAAGGGCCAGGGGCCTACGAGCAGTACTTC.

The gene calls are TRBV5-6 and TRBJ1-1; TRBD1 aligns across 9 bases. The V gene end was trimmed by 4 bases and the J gene end by 2 bases; junction bases not matched to a gene: 3. This CDR3 spans 14 amino acids. The germline V gene encodes CDR1 SGHDT and CDR2 YYEEEE. Here the CDR3 reads CASSLQGANTEAFF. Here the CDR3 DNA reads TGTGCCAGCAGCCTACAGGGGGCTAACACTGAAGCTTTCTTT. Looking up the rest from reference TRBV5-6 and TRBJ1-1 gives the full variable domain: DAGVTQSPTHLIKTRGQQVTLRCSPKSGHDTVSWYQQALGQGPQFIFQYYEEEERQRGNFPDRFSGHQFPNYSSELNVNALLLGDSALYLCASSLQGANTEAFFGQGTRLTVV.

The V call is TRBV18, the J call TRBJ2-7, with 10 positions matching TRBD2. Trimming removed 6 bases from V and 0 bases from J; junction bases left unmatched: 14. Germline V gives CDR1 KGHSH, CDR2 LQKENI. The CDR3 consists of 18 residues. The CDR3 DNA follows: TGTGCCAGCTCTCTCGGAAGAGCGGGAGGGACAAGCTCCTACGAGCAGTACTTC. Protein product: CASSLGRAGGTSSYEQYF.

J is TRBJ2-7 and V is TRBV4-1; 7 nucleotides align to TRBD2. Trimming at V came to 8 bases and at J to 1 base, leaving 8 bases not matched to a gene. The germline V gene has CDR1 MGHRA and CDR2 YSYEKL. There are 14 residues in the CDR3. This chain's CDR3 is CASSFRAGSYEQYF. The CDR3 DNA follows: TGCGCCAGCTCTTTTCGAGCGGGGTCCTACGAGCAGTACTTC.

The V gene is TRBV7-9, the J gene TRBJ1-4, with D possibly matching TRBD1 (6 bases). The CDR3 consists of 15 residues. Germline-derived CDR1 and CDR2 are SEHNR and FQNEAQ (reference sequence). V was clipped by 1 base and J by 3 bases, with 9 bases between them. In DNA, the CDR3 is TGTGCCAGCAGCTTAGAGGGGGGTTCTAATGAAAAACTGTTTTTT. Its protein is CASSLEGGSNEKLFF.

This clone was seen only a few times. V usage is TRBV30 and J usage is TRBJ1-5, with D perhaps matching TRBD1 (5 bases). The CDR3 sequence is 12 residues long. Deletions cut 2 bases from V and 9 bases from J, with 11 bases between. Germline CDR1 GTSNPN, CDR2 SVGIG (reference sequence). CDR3 coding DNA: TGTGCCTGGAGTCCTGACAGATGGCCCCAGCATTTT. This encodes CAWSPDRWPQHF. Combining the CDR3 with reference TRBV30 and TRBJ1-5 gives the whole variable domain SQTIHQWPATLVQPVGSPLSLECTVEGTSNPNLYWYRQAAGRGLQLLFYSVGIGQISSEVPQNLSASRPQDRQFILSSKKLLLSDSGFYLCAWSPDRWPQHFGDGTRLSIL.

The genes are TRBV6-4 and TRBJ1-2, with 7 nucleotides matching TRBD1. This CDR3 region has 14 residues. Germline lookup yields CDR1 MRHNA and CDR2 SNTAGT. V gave up 6 bases and J gave up 3 bases; unmatched junction bases: 7. The CDR3 here is CASRPRDSYYGYTF. The DNA of the CDR3 is TGTGCCAGCAGACCCCGGGACAGCTACTATGGCTACACCTTC.

The chain is built from TRBV25-1 and TRBJ1-2; the D gene is possibly TRBD1 (5 bases). V was trimmed by 3 bases and J by 7 bases, leaving 12 bases between them. Germline CDR1 is MGHDK and CDR2 is SYGVNS. This CDR3 region has 13 residues. The CDR3 here is CASSDFDGGGYTF. The CDR3 DNA reads TGTGCCAGCAGTGATTTCGACGGGGGTGGCTACACCTTC.

This clone is termed large. The chain couples TRBV6-5 to TRBJ1-5; D is undetermined. CDR3 size: 13 residues. Germline assignment: CDR1 MNHEY and CDR2 SVGAGI. V shed 0 bases and J shed 5 bases, with 5 bases lying between them. CDR3: CASSYSPDQPQHF. DNA for the CDR3: TGTGCCAGCAGTTACTCCCCCGATCAGCCCCAGCATTTT.

V usage is TRBV5-1 and J usage is TRBJ2-4, with a weak D call TRBD1 (5 bases). V was shortened by 4 bases and J by 0 bases, with 11 bases between the two germline ends. Germline V gene data show CDR1 as SGHRS and CDR2 as YFSETQ. The CDR3 sequence is 15 residues long. In nucleotides, the CDR3 is TGCGCCAGCAGCACAGGCCTTTTAGCCAAAAACATTCAGTACTTC. It translates to CASSTGLLAKNIQYF.

The chain links TRBV18 to TRBJ2-2; the D gene could be TRBD1 or TRBD2 (5 bases each). V lost 1 base to trimming and J lost 4 bases, with 13 bases between them. The V gene's germline CDR1 is KGHSH and CDR2 LQKENI. The CDR3 consists of 16 residues. The CDR3 region has the DNA TGTGCCAGCTCACCACAGGCAGGGACCCGCACCGGGGAGCTGTTTTTT. This sequence encodes CASSPQAGTRTGELFF.

The rearrangement links TRBV11-3 to TRBJ1-3, with D hard to call. This CDR3 is 15 amino acids long. The V gene lost 0 bases and the J gene lost 1 base, with 7 bases spanning the gap. CDR1 SGHNT and CDR2 YENEEA come from the germline V gene. Here the CDR3 DNA reads TGTGCCAGCAGCTTAGATCACAGATCTGGAAACACCATATATTTT. Amino acids: CASSLDHRSGNTIYF.

This clone was counted only a few times. V gene TRBV7-9 combines with J gene TRBJ1-1; no definite D call. CDR1 and CDR2 (germline): SEHNR, FQNEAQ (reference sequence). The CDR3 covers 14 residues. The V end was cut by 5 bases, the J end by 1 base, with 11 bases between. The CDR3 is CASSPLRQNTEAFF. The CDR3 bases are TGTGCCAGCAGCCCCCTCCGGCAGAACACTGAAGCTTTCTTT.

The chain uses TRBV5-1 and TRBJ1-4, with D unresolved. The V gene lost 5 bases and the J gene lost 0 bases, with 5 bases spanning the gap. This CDR3 region has 13 residues. Germline CDR1 is SGHRS and CDR2 is YFSETQ. The DNA for the CDR3 is TGCGCCAGCAGGTGGGCAACTAATGAAAAACTGTTTTTT. This codes for CASRWATNEKLFF.

This rearrangement joins TRBV9 to TRBJ2-1; 9 bases line up with TRBD1. Trimming removed 0 bases from V and 6 bases from J; junction bases left unmatched: 10. Germline CDR1 reads SGDLS; CDR2 reads YYNGEE. The CDR3 runs to 17 residues. The CDR3 region is CASSVDWRQGVPNEQFF. CDR3 nucleotide sequence: TGTGCCAGCAGCGTAGATTGGAGACAGGGGGTTCCCAATGAGCAGTTCTTC.

The chain links TRBV5-1 to TRBJ1-4, with D perhaps TRBD1 (5 bases). Germline-derived CDR1 and CDR2 are SGHRS and YFSETQ. V lost 2 bases to trimming and J lost 2 bases, with 7 bases between them. This CDR3 spans 14 amino acids. The DNA for the CDR3 is TGCGCCAGCAGCTTCTGGGACACTAATGAAAAACTGTTTTTT. Translation: CASSFWDTNEKLFF.

The V call is TRBV10-2, the J call TRBJ1-1; 9 bases align to TRBD1. There are 17 residues in the CDR3. The V gene's germline CDR1 is WSHSY and CDR2 SAAADI. V shed 2 bases and J 1 base; nucleotides not matched to a gene: 8. In DNA form, the CDR3 reads TGCGCCAGCAGTGAGCTTACAGGGGGCACAGGGAACACTGAAGCTTTCTTT. Protein: CASSELTGGTGNTEAFF.

V gene TRBV29-1 combines with J gene TRBJ2-1; 7 bases match TRBD1. CDR3 length: 14 residues. Per germline, CDR1 SQVTM and CDR2 ANQGSEA. The trim removed 6 bases at V and 3 bases at J, leaving 8 bases unmatched. For the CDR3, the DNA is TGCAGCGTCGAAAACAGGGGTTACTACAATGAGCAGTTCTTC. Translation gives CSVENRGYYNEQFF.

This clone was seen just once. The rearrangement joins TRBV7-9 to TRBJ2-6, with 12 bases identical to TRBD1. J lost 0 bases, V lost 1 base, and 4 bases had no gene match. CDR3 size: 19 residues. Germline V gene sequence: CDR1 SEHNR, CDR2 FQNEAQ (reference sequence). As DNA, the CDR3 is TGTGCCAGCAGCTTAGGGGACAGGGGGCAGCTCTCTGGGGCCAACGTCCTGACTTTC. Amino acids: CASSLGDRGQLSGANVLTF.

This clone came up once. The chain recombines TRBV19 with TRBJ1-1; perhaps TRBD1 as D (6 bases). V was shortened by 3 bases and J by 4 bases, with 15 bases between the two germline ends. CDR1 and CDR2 (germline): LNHDA, SQIVND (reference sequence). CDR3 size: 15 residues. CDR3 sequence reads: CASSILQGLGTEAFF. The CDR3 DNA reads as TGTGCCAGTAGTATCTTACAGGGATTGGGCACTGAAGCTTTCTTT.

CDR3 sequence reads: CASSQGVGQPQHF. The CDR3 nucleotides are TGTGCCAGTAGTCAGGGAGTCGGGCAGCCCCAGCATTTT. V is TRBV19 and J is TRBJ1-5; weak D call: TRBD1 (5 bases). The V gene's germline CDR1 is LNHDA and CDR2 SQIVND (reference sequence). The CDR3 runs to 13 residues. Trimming shortened V by 5 bases and J by 7 bases, and 12 bases separated the two germline ends.

J is TRBJ2-1 and V is TRBV11-3, with 8 bases aligning to TRBD2. CDR1 and CDR2 from the germline V gene are SGHNT and YENEEA. This CDR3 spans 15 amino acids. Germline trimming cut 4 bases from V and 8 bases from J; bases unmatched to any gene: 10. This chain's CDR3 is CASSSDGTRQYEQFF. The CDR3 DNA reads as TGTGCCAGCAGCTCCGACGGGACTAGACAATATGAGCAGTTCTTC.

V usage is TRBV7-9 and J usage is TRBJ2-5, with D unclear. CDR3 size: 14 residues. Germline V lookup: CDR1 SEHNR, CDR2 FQNEAQ (reference sequence). Between the trimmed V and J ends, which lost 1 base and 2 bases, there was a span of 8 bases. The CDR3 spells CASSLVSSQETQYF. The CDR3 DNA reads TGTGCCAGCAGCTTAGTTTCTAGTCAAGAGACCCAGTACTTC. The full variable domain, in which reference TRBV7-9 and TRBJ2-5 provide the parts outside the CDR3, is DTGVSQNPRHKITKRGQNVTFRCDPISEHNRLYWYRQTLGQGPEFLTYFQNEAQLEKSRLLSDRFSAERPKGSFSTLEIQRTEQGDSAMYLCASSLVSSQETQYFGPGTRLLVL.